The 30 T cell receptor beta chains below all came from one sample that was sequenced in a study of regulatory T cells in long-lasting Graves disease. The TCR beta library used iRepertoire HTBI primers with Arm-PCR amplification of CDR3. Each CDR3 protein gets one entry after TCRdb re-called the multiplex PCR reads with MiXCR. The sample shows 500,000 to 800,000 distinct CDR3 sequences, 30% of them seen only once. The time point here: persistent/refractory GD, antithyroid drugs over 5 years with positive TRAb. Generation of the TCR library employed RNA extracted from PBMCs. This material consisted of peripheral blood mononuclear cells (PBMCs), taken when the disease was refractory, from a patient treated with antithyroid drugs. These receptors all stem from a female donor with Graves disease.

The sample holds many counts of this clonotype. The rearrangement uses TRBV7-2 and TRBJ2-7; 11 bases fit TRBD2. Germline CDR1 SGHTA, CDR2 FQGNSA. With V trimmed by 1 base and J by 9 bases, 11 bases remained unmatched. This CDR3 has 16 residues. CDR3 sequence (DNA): TGTGCCAGCAGCTTAGGACTAGCGGGACCCGATGCCGGGCAGTACTTC. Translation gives CASSLGLAGPDAGQYF. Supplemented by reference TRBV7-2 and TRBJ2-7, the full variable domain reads GAGVSQSPSNKVTEKGKDVELRCDPISGHTALYWYRQSLGQGLEFLIYFQGNSAPDKSGLPSDRFSAERTGGSVSTLTIQRTQQEDSAVYLCASSLGLAGPDAGQYFGPGTRLTVT.

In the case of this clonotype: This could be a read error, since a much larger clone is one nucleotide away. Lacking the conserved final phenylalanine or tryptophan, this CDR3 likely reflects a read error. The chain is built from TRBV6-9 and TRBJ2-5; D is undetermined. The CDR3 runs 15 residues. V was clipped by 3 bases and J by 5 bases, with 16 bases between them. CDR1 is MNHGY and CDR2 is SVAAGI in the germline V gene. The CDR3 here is CASSYSHTGEETQYL. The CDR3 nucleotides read TGTGCCAGCAGTTACTCCCACACGGGCGAGGAGACCCAGTACCTC.

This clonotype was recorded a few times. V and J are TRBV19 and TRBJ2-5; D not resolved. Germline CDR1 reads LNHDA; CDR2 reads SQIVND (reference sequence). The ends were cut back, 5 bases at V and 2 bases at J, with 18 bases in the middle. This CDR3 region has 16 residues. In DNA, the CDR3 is TGTGCCAGTAGTCCGACCTTGGAAACGACACAAGAGACCCAGTACTTC. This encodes CASSPTLETTQETQYF.

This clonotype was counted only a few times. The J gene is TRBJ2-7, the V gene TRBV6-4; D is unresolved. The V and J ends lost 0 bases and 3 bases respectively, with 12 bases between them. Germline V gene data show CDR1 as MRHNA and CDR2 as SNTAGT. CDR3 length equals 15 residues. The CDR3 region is CASSDSKDRNYEQYF. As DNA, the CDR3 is TGTGCCAGCAGTGACTCGAAGGACCGCAACTACGAGCAGTACTTC.

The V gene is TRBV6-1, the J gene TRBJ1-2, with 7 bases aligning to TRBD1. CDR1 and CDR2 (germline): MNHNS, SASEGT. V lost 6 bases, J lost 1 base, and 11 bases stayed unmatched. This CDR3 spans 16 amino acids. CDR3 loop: CASSLSGTEGNYGYTF. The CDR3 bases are TGTGCCAGCAGCTTATCCGGGACAGAGGGTAACTATGGCTACACCTTC.

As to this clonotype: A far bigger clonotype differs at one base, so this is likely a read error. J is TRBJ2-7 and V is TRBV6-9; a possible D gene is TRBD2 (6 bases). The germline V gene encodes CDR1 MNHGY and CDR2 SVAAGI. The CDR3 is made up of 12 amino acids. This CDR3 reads CTSSYGGAKQYF. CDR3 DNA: TGTACCAGCAGTTACGGCGGGGCAAAGCAGTACTTC.

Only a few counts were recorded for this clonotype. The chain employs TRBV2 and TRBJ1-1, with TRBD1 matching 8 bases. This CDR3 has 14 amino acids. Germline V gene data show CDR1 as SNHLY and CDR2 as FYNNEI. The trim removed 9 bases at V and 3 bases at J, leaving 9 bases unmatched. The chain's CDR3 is CARGRQGLDTEAFF. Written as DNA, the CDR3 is TGTGCCAGGGGAAGACAGGGGCTGGACACTGAAGCTTTCTTT.

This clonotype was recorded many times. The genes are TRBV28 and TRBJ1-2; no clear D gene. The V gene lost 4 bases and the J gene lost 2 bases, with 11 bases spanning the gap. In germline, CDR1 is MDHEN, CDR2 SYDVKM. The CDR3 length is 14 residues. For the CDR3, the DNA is TGTGCCAGCAGTTCCTCAGACTGGAACTATGGCTACACCTTC. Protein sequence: CASSSSDWNYGYTF.

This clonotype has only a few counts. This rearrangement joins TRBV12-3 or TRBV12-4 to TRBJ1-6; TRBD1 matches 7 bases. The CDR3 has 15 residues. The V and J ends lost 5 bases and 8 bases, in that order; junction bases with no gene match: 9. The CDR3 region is CASSQRQGGDSPLHF. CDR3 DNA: TGTGCCAGCAGTCAAAGACAGGGTGGGGATTCACCCCTCCACTTT.

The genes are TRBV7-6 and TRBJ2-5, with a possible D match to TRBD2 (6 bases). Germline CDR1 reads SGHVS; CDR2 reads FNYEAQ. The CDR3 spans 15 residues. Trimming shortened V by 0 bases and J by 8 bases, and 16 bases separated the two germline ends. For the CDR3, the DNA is TGTGCCAGCAGCTTAGCTGGAGGGAGCTGGGAAACCCAGTACTTC. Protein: CASSLAGGSWETQYF.

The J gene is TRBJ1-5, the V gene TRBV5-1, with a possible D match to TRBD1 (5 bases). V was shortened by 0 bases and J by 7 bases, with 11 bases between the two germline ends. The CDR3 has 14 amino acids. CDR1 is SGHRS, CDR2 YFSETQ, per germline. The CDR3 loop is CASSLGREGQPQHF. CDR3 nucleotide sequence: TGCGCCAGCAGCTTGGGAAGGGAGGGGCAGCCCCAGCATTTT.

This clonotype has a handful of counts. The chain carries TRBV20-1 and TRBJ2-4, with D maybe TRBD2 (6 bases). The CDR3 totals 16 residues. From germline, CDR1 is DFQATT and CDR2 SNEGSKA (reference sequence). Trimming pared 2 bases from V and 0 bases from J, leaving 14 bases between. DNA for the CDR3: TGCAGTGCTAGAAACCCAACGGGAGTAGCCAAAAACATTCAGTACTTC. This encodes CSARNPTGVAKNIQYF.

The CDR3 DNA sequence: TGTGCCAGCAGTTTTCATAGCTCCTTGTATGGCTACACCTTC. Its protein is CASSFHSSLYGYTF. The chain recombines TRBV27 with TRBJ1-2, with D hard to call. Germline assignment: CDR1 MNHEY and CDR2 SMNVEV (reference sequence). The CDR3 is made up of 14 amino acids. Trimming removed 3 bases from V and 5 bases from J, with 13 bases in between.

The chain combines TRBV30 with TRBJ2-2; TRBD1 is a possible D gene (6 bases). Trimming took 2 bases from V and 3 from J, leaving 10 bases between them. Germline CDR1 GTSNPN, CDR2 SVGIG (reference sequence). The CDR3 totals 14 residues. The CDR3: CAWSTGPYTGELFF. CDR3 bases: TGTGCCTGGAGTACAGGGCCGTACACCGGGGAGCTGTTTTTT.

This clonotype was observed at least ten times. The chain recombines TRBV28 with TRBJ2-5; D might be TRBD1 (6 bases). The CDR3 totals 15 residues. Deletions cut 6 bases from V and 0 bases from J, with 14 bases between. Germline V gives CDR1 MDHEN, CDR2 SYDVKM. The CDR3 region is CASSQPQGYQETQYF. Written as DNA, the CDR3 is TGTGCCAGCAGCCAGCCACAGGGTTACCAAGAGACCCAGTACTTC.

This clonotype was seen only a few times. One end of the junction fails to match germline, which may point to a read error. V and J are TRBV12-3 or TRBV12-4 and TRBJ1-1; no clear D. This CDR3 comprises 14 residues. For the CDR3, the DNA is TGTGCCAGCAATTTACGTCTGATGGGCACTGAAGCTTTCTTT. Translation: CASNLRLMGTEAFF.

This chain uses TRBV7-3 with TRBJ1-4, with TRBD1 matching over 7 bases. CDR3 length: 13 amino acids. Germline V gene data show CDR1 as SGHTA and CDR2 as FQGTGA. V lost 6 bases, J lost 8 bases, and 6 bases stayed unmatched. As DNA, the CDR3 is TGTGCCAGCAGTTACAGGGGTTCCGAAAAACTGTTTTTT. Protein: CASSYRGSEKLFF. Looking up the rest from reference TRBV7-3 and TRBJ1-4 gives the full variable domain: GAGVSQTPSNKVTEKGKYVELRCDPISGHTALYWYRQSLGQGPEFLIYFQGTGAADDSGLPNDRFFAVRPEGSVSTLKIQRTERGDSAVYLCASSYRGSEKLFFGSGTQLSVL.

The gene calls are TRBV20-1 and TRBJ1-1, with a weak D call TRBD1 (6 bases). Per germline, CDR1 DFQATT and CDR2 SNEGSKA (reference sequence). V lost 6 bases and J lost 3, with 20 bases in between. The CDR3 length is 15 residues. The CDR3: CSALGVGAEYTEAFF. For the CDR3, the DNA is TGCAGTGCCCTAGGAGTGGGGGCAGAGTACACTGAAGCTTTCTTT.

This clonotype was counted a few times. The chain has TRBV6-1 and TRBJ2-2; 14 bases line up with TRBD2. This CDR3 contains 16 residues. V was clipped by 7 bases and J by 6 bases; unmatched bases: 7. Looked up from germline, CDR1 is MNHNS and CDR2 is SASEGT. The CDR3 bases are TGTGCCAGCAAGAAAGGACTAGCGGGAGGTGCCGGGGAGCTGTTTTTT. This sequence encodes CASKKGLAGGAGELFF.

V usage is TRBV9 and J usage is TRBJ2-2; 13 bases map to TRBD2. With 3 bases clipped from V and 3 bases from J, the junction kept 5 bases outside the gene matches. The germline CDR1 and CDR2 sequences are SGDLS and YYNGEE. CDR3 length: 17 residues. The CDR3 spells CASSAGLAGVHTGELFF. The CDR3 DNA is TGTGCCAGCAGCGCTGGACTAGCGGGAGTTCACACCGGGGAGCTGTTTTTT.

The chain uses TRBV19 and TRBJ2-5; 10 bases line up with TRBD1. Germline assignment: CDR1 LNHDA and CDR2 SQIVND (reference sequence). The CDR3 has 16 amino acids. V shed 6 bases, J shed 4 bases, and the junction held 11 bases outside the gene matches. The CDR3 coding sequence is TGTGCCAGTAGCCCCCCCGGGACAGGGGTTGGAGAGACCCAGTACTTC. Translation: CASSPPGTGVGETQYF.

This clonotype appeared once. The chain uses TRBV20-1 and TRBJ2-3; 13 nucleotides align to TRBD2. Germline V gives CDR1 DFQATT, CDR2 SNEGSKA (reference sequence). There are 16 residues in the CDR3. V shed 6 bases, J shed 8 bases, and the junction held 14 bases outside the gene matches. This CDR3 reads CSAARLAGGGTGTQYF. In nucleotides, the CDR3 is TGCAGTGCGGCCAGACTAGCGGGAGGTGGTACGGGTACGCAGTATTTT.

CDR3 amino acids: CASSLASGTRNGYTF. For the CDR3, the DNA is TGCGCCAGCAGCTTGGCCTCCGGGACTAGAAATGGCTACACCTTC. The chain has TRBV5-1 and TRBJ1-2; maybe TRBD1 (5 bases). CDR3 length: 15 residues. Germline CDR1 reads SGHRS; CDR2 reads YFSETQ. With 0 bases removed from V and 6 bases from J, the gap between germline ends came to 15 bases.

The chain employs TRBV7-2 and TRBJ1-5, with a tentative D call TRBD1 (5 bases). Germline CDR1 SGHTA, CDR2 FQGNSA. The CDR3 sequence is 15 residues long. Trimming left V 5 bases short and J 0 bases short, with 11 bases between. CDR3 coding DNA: TGTGCCAGCAGCGGGGGAGCACATAGCAATCAGCCCCAGCATTTT. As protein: CASSGGAHSNQPQHF. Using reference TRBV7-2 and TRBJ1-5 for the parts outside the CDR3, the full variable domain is GAGVSQSPSNKVTEKGKDVELRCDPISGHTALYWYRQSLGQGLEFLIYFQGNSAPDKSGLPSDRFSAERTGGSVSTLTIQRTQQEDSAVYLCASSGGAHSNQPQHFGDGTRLSIL.

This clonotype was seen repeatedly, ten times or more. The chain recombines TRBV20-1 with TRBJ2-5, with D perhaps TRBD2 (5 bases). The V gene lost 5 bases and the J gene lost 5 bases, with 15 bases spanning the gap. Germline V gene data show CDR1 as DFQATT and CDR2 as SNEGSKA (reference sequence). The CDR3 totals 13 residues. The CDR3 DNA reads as TGCAGTGCTCCCCCGTCGGGGTGGGAGACCCAGTACTTC. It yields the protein CSAPPSGWETQYF.

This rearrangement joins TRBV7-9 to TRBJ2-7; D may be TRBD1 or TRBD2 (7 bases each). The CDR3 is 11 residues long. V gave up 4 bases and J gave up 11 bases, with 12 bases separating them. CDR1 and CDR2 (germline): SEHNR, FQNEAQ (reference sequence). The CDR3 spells CASSSQGGEYF. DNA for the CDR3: TGTGCCAGCAGCTCGCAGGGGGGGGAGTACTTC. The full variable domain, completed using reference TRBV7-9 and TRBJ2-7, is DTGVSQNPRHKITKRGQNVTFRCDPISEHNRLYWYRQTLGQGPEFLTYFQNEAQLEKSRLLSDRFSAERPKGSFSTLEIQRTEQGDSAMYLCASSSQGGEYFGPGTRLTVT.

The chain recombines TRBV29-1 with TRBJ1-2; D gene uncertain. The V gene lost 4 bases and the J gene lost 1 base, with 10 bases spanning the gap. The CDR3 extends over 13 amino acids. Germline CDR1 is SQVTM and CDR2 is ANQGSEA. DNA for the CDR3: TGCAGCGTTGGAAGGGCGGATAACTATGGCTACACCTTC. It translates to CSVGRADNYGYTF.

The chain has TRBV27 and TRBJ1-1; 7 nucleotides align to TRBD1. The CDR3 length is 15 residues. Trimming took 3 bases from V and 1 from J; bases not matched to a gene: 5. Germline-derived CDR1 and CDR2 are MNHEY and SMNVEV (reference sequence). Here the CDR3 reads CASSFLQGGNTEAFF. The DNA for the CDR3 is TGTGCCAGCAGTTTCCTCCAGGGGGGGAACACTGAAGCTTTCTTT.

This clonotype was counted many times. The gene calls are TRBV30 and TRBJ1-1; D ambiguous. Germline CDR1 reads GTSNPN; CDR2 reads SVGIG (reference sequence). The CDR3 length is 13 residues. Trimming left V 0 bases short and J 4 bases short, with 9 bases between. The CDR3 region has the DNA TGTGCCTGGAGTGTAGGAGGGCCCACTGAAGCTTTCTTT. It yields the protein CAWSVGGPTEAFF. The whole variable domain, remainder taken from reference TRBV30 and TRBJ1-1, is SQTIHQWPATLVQPVGSPLSLECTVEGTSNPNLYWYRQAAGRGLQLLFYSVGIGQISSEVPQNLSASRPQDRQFILSSKKLLLSDSGFYLCAWSVGGPTEAFFGQGTRLTVV.

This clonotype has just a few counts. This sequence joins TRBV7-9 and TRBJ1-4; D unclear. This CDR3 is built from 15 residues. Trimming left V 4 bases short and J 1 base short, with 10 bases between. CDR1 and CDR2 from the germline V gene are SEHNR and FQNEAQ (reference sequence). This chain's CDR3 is CASSSPMGTNEKLFF. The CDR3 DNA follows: TGTGCCAGCAGCTCCCCGATGGGAACTAATGAAAAACTGTTTTTT.